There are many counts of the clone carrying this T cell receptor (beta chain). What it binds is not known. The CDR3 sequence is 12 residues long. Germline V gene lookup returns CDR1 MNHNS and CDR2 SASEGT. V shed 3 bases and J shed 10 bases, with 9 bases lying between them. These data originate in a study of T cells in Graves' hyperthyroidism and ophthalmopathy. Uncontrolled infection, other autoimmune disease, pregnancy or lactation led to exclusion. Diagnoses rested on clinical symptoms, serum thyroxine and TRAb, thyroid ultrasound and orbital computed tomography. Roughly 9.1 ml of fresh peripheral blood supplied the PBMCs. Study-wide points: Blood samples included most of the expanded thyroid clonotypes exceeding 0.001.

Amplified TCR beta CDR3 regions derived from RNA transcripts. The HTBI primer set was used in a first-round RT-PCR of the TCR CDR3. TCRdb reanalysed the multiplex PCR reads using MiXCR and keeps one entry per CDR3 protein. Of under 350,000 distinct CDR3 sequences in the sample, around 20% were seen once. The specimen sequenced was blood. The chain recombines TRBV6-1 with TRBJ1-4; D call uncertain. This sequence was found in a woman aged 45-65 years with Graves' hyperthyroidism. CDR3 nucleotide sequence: TGTGCCAGCAGTGACCTGGGTGGAAAACTGTTTTTT. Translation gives CASSDLGGKLFF.